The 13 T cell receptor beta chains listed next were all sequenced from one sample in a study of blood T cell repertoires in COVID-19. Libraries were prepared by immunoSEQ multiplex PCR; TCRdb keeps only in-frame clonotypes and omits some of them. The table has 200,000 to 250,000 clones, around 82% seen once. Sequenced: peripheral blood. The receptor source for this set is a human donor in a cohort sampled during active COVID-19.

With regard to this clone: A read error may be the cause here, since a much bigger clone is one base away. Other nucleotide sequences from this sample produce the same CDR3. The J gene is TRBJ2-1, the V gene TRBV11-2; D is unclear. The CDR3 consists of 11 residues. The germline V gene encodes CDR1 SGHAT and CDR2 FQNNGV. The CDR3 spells CASSQYNEQFF. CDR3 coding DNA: TGTGCCAGCAGCCAGTACAATGAACAGTTCTTC. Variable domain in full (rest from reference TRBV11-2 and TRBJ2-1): EAGVAQSPRYKIIEKRQSVAFWCNPISGHATLYWYQQILGQGPKLLIQFQNNGVVDDSQLPKDRFSAERLKGVDSTLKIQPAKLEDSAVYLCASSQYNEQFFGPGTRLTVL.

The CDR3 here is CASSGTSGSSPLYEQYF. CDR3 sequence (DNA): TGTGCCAGCAGTGGGACTAGCGGGAGCTCTCCGTTGTACGAGCAGTACTTC. J is TRBJ2-7 and V is TRBV6-1; 13 nucleotides line up with TRBD2. The length of the CDR3 is 17 residues. V shed 4 bases, J shed 4 bases, and the junction held 10 bases outside the gene matches. The germline CDR1 and CDR2 sequences are MNHNS and SASEGT.

DNA of the CDR3: TGTGCCACCAGTGCCCAACAGGGGCGGCAGTTCTTC. Amino acid sequence: CATSAQQGRQFF. The chain carries TRBV24-1 and TRBJ2-1; TRBD1 matches at 7 bases. The CDR3 contains 12 residues. Germline V gene sequence: CDR1 KGHDR, CDR2 SFDVKD. V shed 5 bases and J 12 bases; nucleotides not matched to a gene: 6.

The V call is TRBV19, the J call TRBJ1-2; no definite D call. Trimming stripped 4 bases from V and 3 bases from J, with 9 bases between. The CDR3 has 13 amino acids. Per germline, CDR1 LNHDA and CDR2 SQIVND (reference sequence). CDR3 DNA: TGTGCCAGTAGTAGTCGGGGTTACTATGGCTACACCTTC. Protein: CASSSRGYYGYTF.

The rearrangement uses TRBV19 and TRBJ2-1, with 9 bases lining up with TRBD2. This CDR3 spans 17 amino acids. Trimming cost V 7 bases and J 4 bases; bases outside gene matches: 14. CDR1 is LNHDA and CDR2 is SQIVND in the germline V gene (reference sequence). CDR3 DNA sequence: TGTGCCAGTAATTCCTTCACCGGGACTAGCACTTACAATGAGCAGTTCTTC. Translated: CASNSFTGTSTYNEQFF.

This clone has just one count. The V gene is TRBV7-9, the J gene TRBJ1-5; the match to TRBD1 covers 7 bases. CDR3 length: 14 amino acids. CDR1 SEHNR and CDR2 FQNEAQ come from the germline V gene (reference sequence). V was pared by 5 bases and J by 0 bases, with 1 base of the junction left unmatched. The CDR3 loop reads CASSNRGSNQPQHF. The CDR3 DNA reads TGTGCCAGCAGCAACAGGGGTAGCAATCAGCCCCAGCATTTT.

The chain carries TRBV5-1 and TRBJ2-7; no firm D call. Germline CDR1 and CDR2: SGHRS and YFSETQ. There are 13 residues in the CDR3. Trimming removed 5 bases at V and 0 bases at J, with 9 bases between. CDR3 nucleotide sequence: TGCGCCAGCAGTCTCGTCAGCTCCTACGAGCAGTACTTC. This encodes CASSLVSSYEQYF.

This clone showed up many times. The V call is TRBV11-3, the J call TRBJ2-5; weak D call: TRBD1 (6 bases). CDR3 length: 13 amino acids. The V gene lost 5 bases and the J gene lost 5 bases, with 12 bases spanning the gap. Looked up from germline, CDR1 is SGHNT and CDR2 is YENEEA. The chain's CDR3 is CASSPSGVETQYF. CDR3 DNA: TGTGCCAGCAGCCCATCAGGGGTGGAGACCCAGTACTTC.

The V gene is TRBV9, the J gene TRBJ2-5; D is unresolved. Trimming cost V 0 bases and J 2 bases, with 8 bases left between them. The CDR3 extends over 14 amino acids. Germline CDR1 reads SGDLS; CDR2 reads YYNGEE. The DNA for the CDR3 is TGTGCCAGCAGCGTAGATGGAGATCAAGAGACCCAGTACTTC. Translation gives CASSVDGDQETQYF.

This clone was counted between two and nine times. The CDR3 loop is CASSPRTSGYTDTQYF. CDR3 DNA: TGTGCCAGCAGCCCGCGGACTAGCGGATACACAGATACGCAGTATTTT. The V and J genes are TRBV7-2 and TRBJ2-3; 10 nucleotides line up with TRBD2. The CDR3 covers 16 residues. Unmatched junction bases numbered 7, after V lost 5 bases and J lost 2 bases. Germline V CDR1 and CDR2: SGHTA, FQGNSA. The variable domain in full, with the rest retrieved from reference TRBV7-2 and TRBJ2-3, is GAGVSQSPSNKVTEKGKDVELRCDPISGHTALYWYRQSLGQGLEFLIYFQGNSAPDKSGLPSDRFSAERTGGSVSTLTIQRTQQEDSAVYLCASSPRTSGYTDTQYFGPGTRLTVL.

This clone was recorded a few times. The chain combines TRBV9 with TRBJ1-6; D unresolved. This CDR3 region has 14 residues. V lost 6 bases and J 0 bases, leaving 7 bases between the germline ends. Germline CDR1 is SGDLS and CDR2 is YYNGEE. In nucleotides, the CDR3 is TGTGCCAGCACCGGGGACTCCTATAATTCACCCCTCCACTTT. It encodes CASTGDSYNSPLHF.

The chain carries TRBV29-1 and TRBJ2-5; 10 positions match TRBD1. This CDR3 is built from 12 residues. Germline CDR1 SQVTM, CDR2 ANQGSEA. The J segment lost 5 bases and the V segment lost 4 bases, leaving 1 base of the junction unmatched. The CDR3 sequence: CSVGQGAETQYF. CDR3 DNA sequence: TGCAGCGTTGGACAGGGGGCGGAGACCCAGTACTTC.

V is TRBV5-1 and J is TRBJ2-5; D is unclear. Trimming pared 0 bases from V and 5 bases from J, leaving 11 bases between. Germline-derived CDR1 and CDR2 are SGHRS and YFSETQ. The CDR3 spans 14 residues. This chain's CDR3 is CASSLGSGGETQYF. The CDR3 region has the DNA TGCGCCAGCAGCTTGGGGTCGGGTGGGGAGACCCAGTACTTC.